The present TCR beta chain was sequenced within a study of response to subunit inactivated influenza vaccine. Study results and limitations: Few new T cells, the authors suggested, are recruited by each seasonal influenza vaccination.

As for this clonotype: Antigen: not known.

TCRdb processed the RT-PCR reads anew with MiXCR; each CDR3 protein has one entry. The sample shows about 700,000 distinct CDR3 sequences, approximately 14% of them seen only once. The clonotype was recovered from a man in his fifties or sixties who received an inactivated influenza vaccine. The material was PBMCs from blood, obtained around 14 days before vaccination.

CDR3 residues: CASSEAFRAADTQYF. CDR3 coding DNA: TGTGCCAGCAGTGAAGCGTTCAGGGCTGCAGATACGCAGTATTTT. The rearrangement links TRBV6-1 to TRBJ2-3, with a possible D match to TRBD1 (5 bases). Trimming pared 0 bases from V and 4 bases from J, leaving 11 bases between. This CDR3 comprises 15 residues. From germline, CDR1 is MNHNS and CDR2 SASEGT.